This TCR beta chain was identified during a study of post-analysis software for immune sequencing data. Study-level background: Both relapsing-remitting and secondary progressive multiple sclerosis featured among the disease courses, as did progressive-relapsing multiple sclerosis.

A few counts support this clonotype. Its cognate antigen is unknown. Study results and limitations: Normalized Chao1 diversity in multiple sclerosis patients fell significantly below that of controls. When the samples were clustered directly with F measure, those that had been prepared in the same batch showed strong co-clustering. Controls had lower frequencies than patients of about 5 TRBV segments, which included TRBV5-6, TRBV5-1 and TRBV20-1.

Germline lookup yields CDR1 KGHSH and CDR2 LQKENI. Trimming shortened V by 6 bases and J by 4 bases, and 19 bases separated the two germline ends. CDR3 length: 17 residues. Incorporated into the TCR beta cDNA libraries were unique molecular identifiers, which served to reduce PCR and sequencing biases. There were 1 to 10 million T cells, and around 500,000 cDNA molecules came from them. TCRdb independently ran MiXCR on the PCR reads; one entry per CDR3 protein. The sample includes about 460,000 distinct CDR3 sequences, around 40% of them seen just once. This clonotype was sampled from a girl aged 10 to 17 with multiple sclerosis. The rearrangement uses TRBV18 and TRBJ2-6; D call uncertain. The sample consisted of blood. This CDR3 is CASSLQHRGVGANVLTF. The CDR3 nucleotides are TGTGCCAGCTCCCTACAGCACCGTGGGGTCGGGGCCAACGTCCTGACTTTC.